This TCR beta chain was sequenced in a study of blood T cell repertoires in COVID-19. About the study: Sources were T cells, B-cell-depleted T cells, or PBMCs; the material itself was cDNA or gDNA.

Per the study methods: The authors estimated nucleated cell counts from reference gene primer amplification. Clones were read by immunoSEQ multiplex PCR, and TCRdb kept only the in-frame ones, dropping some. That table furnishes V, J and clone size, whereas the DNA furnished D and trimming. The repertoire consists of approximately 210,000 clones, with about nine tenths occurring once and the leading ten covering about 2.2%. The CDR3 has 14 amino acids. Germline V gene data show CDR1 as SGHDT and CDR2 as YYEEEE. V gave up 0 bases and J gave up 3 bases, with 7 bases separating them. This rearrangement joins TRBV5-6 to TRBJ1-5; no reliable D call. This clonotype was obtained from a man aged 25 to 40 who had recovered from COVID-19. The sample taken for sequencing was peripheral blood. CDR3: CASSLAGYNQPQHF. CDR3 bases: TGTGCCAGCAGCTTGGCAGGTTACAATCAGCCCCAGCATTTT.